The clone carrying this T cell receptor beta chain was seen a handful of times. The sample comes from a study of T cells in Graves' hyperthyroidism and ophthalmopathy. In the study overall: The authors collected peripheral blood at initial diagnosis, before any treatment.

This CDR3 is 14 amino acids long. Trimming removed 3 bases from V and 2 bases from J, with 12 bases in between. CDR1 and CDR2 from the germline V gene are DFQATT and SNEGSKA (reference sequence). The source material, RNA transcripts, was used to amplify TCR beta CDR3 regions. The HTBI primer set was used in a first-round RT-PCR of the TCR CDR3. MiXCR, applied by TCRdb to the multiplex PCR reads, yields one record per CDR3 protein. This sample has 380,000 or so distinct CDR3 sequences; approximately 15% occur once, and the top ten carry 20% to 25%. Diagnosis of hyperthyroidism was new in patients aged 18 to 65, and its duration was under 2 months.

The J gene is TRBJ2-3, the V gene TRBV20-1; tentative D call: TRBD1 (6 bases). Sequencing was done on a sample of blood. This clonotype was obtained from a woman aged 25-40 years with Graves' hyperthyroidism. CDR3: CSARSQGNTDTQYF. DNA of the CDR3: TGCAGTGCTAGGTCCCAGGGGAACACAGATACGCAGTATTTT.